The 10 T cell receptor beta chains given below trace back to one sample, sequenced in a study of graft-versus-host responses after intestinal transplantation. The method was immunoSEQ multiplex PCR; TCRdb's version includes in-frame clones alone and lacks a portion of them. The table includes approximately 68,000 clones, about 90% detected once. Their cognate antigens are unknown. This specimen was unstimulated CD8+ T cells sorted from spleen or lymph node cells, taken before transplant. These receptors were obtained from a human donor who was the organ donor for an intestinal transplant.

The chain joins TRBV7-9 to TRBJ1-2, with 7 bases that match TRBD1. V trimming: 1 base; J trimming: 8 bases; junction bases outside the gene matches: 13. CDR3 length: 16 amino acids. Per the germline V gene, CDR1 is SEHNR and CDR2 is FQNEAQ (reference sequence). CDR3 nucleotide sequence: TGTGCCAGCAGCTTAGGCGTTCGAGGGGGCGATGGAGGCTACACCTTC. Its protein is CASSLGVRGGDGGYTF.

The genes are TRBV6-1 and TRBJ2-1; D ambiguous. V lost 1 base and J 3 bases, leaving 10 bases between the germline ends. The germline gives CDR1 MNHNS, CDR2 SASEGT. CDR3 length equals 15 residues. CDR3: CASSEVRNNYNEQFF. The CDR3 bases are TGTGCCAGCAGTGAAGTCCGAAACAACTACAATGAGCAGTTCTTC.

This clone was found once. V and J are TRBV18 and TRBJ1-1; D unclear. CDR3 length: 14 amino acids. V was cut by 0 bases and J by 7 bases, with 12 bases left in between. CDR1 and CDR2 from the germline V gene are KGHSH and LQKENI. DNA of the CDR3: TGTGCCAGCTCACCACCGATGGCAGCGGATGAAGCTTTCTTT. Its protein product is CASSPPMAADEAFF.

This clone has more than one count but fewer than ten. This chain connects TRBV29-1 to TRBJ1-2; 12 nucleotides match TRBD1. Germline V gene lookup returns CDR1 SQVTM and CDR2 ANQGSEA. The trim removed 3 bases at V and 4 bases at J, leaving 6 bases unmatched. This CDR3 has 15 amino acids. This CDR3 reads CSVDPGTGGGYGYTF. The CDR3 DNA reads as TGCAGCGTTGACCCGGGGACAGGGGGCGGCTATGGCTACACCTTC.

The chain links TRBV6-6 to TRBJ2-5; D is unresolved. V gave up 2 bases and J gave up 1 base, with 8 bases separating them. The CDR3 consists of 14 residues. Germline values: CDR1 MNHNY, CDR2 SVGAGI (reference sequence). CDR3 DNA sequence: TGTGCCAGCAGTTACCGCGAGCCCCAAGAGACCCAGTACTTC. It encodes CASSYREPQETQYF.

This sequence joins TRBV25-1 and TRBJ2-3; 7 bases match TRBD1. V shed 5 bases and J 0 bases; nucleotides not matched to a gene: 8. CDR1 is MGHDK and CDR2 is SYGVNS in the germline V gene. This CDR3 has 16 residues. The CDR3 nucleotides are TGTGCCAGCAGTCGAGGACAGGAGCCTAGCACAGATACGCAGTATTTT. Its protein is CASSRGQEPSTDTQYF. Combining the CDR3 with reference TRBV25-1 and TRBJ2-3 gives the whole variable domain EADIYQTPRYLVIGTGKKITLECSQTMGHDKMYWYQQDPGMELHLIHYSYGVNSTEKGDLSSESTVSRIRTEHFPLTLESARPSHTSQYLCASSRGQEPSTDTQYFGPGTRLTVL.

This chain joins TRBV11-1 and TRBJ2-1; weak D call: TRBD2 (5 bases). There are 16 residues in the CDR3. The germline CDR1 and CDR2 sequences are SGHAT and FQDESV (reference sequence). V was cut by 3 bases and J by 3 bases, with 15 bases left in between. CDR3 region: CASSFAGLEGYNEQFF. CDR3 DNA sequence: TGTGCCAGCAGCTTCGCAGGTCTAGAGGGCTACAATGAGCAGTTCTTC.

The V gene is TRBV7-9, the J gene TRBJ1-2; 7 nucleotides match TRBD1. From germline, CDR1 is SEHNR and CDR2 FQNEAQ (reference sequence). This CDR3 comprises 14 residues. Germline trimming cut 4 bases from V and 4 bases from J; bases unmatched to any gene: 6. CDR3 bases: TGTGCCAGCAGCTCTGAGGGGGCGGGCTATGGCTACACCTTC. Translated: CASSSEGAGYGYTF.

This clone was found once. The rearrangement links TRBV4-1 to TRBJ1-1; D call uncertain. CDR1 is MGHRA, CDR2 YSYEKL, per germline. The V end was cut by 8 bases, the J end by 2 bases, with 12 bases between. There are 13 residues in the CDR3. The DNA for the CDR3 is TGCGCCAGCCGGAGGGTGGGAAACACTGAAGCTTTCTTT. Its protein product is CASRRVGNTEAFF.

The chain carries TRBV4-2 and TRBJ2-1; 10 positions agree with TRBD2. CDR3 length equals 15 residues. J was trimmed by 6 bases and V by 4 bases; bases with no gene match: 6. Germline V CDR1 and CDR2: LGHNA, YNFKEQ. This CDR3 reads CASSPGLAEINEQFF. The CDR3 DNA follows: TGTGCCAGCAGCCCAGGACTAGCGGAGATCAATGAGCAGTTCTTC.